Described below is a single T cell receptor beta chain sequence and its context. Using immunoSEQ multiplex PCR, the repertoire was profiled, and TCRdb retains in-frame clones only, with some absent. The sample shows about 150,000 clones, approximately 80% of them seen only once. This sample was taken from a study of blood T cell repertoires in COVID-19. About the study: COVID-19 samples, acute and convalescent, were from the United States, Italy and Spain. Sources were T cells, B-cell-depleted T cells, or PBMCs; the material itself was cDNA or gDNA.

Participants spanned ages about 18 to 90 years and resided in about two dozen US areas. V gave up 5 bases and J gave up 0 bases; unmatched junction bases: 7. CDR1 is LNHDA and CDR2 is SQIVND in the germline V gene (reference sequence). The CDR3 is 16 residues long. This receptor was obtained from a man in his forties or fifties who had recovered from COVID-19. Sequenced input: PBMCs or T cells enriched from blood (not recorded which). J is TRBJ1-3 and V is TRBV19; TRBD1 matches 7 bases. CDR3 residues: CASSGIQGTSGNTIYF. DNA of the CDR3: TGTGCCAGTAGTGGAATACAGGGGACCTCTGGAAACACCATATATTTT.